This TCR beta chain was documented in a study of T cells in pancreatic ductal adenocarcinoma. The selected patients with pancreatic ductal adenocarcinoma had surgery but no neoadjuvant therapy. The table came from immunoSEQ multiplex PCR; TCRdb's copy has only in-frame clones and leaves some out. The table records roughly 16,000 clones, under 95% of them present only once. The CDR3 loop spans 13 amino acids. Per the germline V gene, CDR1 is LNHDA and CDR2 is SQIVND (reference sequence). Trimming left V 5 bases short and J 4 bases short, with 11 bases between. This sequence originates from a human donor with pancreatic ductal adenocarcinoma. Specimen: PBMCs. The V and J genes are TRBV19 and TRBJ1-2; a weak D match, TRBD1 (5 bases). The CDR3 reads CASSQGLGYGYTF. CDR3 coding DNA: TGTGCCAGTAGTCAGGGACTTGGCTATGGCTACACCTTC.